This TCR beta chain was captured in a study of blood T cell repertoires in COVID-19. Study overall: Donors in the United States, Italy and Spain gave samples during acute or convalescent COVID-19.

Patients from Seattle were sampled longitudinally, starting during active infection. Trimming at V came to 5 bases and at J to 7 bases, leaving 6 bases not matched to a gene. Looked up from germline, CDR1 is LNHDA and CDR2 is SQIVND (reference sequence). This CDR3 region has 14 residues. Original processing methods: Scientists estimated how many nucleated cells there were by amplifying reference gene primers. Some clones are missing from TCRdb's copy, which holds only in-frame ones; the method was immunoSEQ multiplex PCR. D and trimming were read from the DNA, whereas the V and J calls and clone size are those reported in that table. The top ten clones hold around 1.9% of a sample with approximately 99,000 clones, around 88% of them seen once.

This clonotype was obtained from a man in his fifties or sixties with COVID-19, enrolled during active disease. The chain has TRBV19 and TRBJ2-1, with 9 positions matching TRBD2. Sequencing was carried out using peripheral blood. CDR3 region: CASSLRGGRNEQFF. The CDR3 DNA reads TGTGCCAGTAGTCTGCGGGGGGGCCGTAATGAGCAGTTCTTC. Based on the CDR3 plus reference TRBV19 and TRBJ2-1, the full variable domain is DGGITQSPKYLFRKEGQNVTLSCEQNLNHDAMYWYRQDPGQGLRLIYYSQIVNDFQKGDIAEGYSVSREKKESFPLTVTSAQKNPTAFYLCASSLRGGRNEQFFGPGTRLTVL.